The present entry profiles one T cell receptor (beta chain) with its context. As yet, its antigen is unknown. TRB rearrangements spanning V, D and J were amplified using mixed TRB-A/B primers. TCRdb used MiXCR to reprocess the multiplex PCR reads, holding one entry per CDR3 protein. The sample lists 9,500 or so distinct CDR3 sequences, less than 25% occurring once. The template was genomic DNA from peripheral blood, not RNA. These data come from a study of T cell repertoires in aging, cancer and after chemotherapy. The wider study: Donors were grouped into six age bands spanning 30 or younger through 70 or older. Repeat sampling of healthy donors over several months to years showed clear clonal overlap.

Study-level points and caveats: In healthy donors, age-related TCR diversity loss mainly reflected lost richness. Median generation probability rose over the chemotherapy interval in each cancer cohort, suggesting rebound thymic output.

The sequencing sample was made of blood. This clonotype originated in a human donor in good health.

The CDR3 protein is CASSQAPGHTDTQYF. The CDR3, as DNA: TGTGCCAGCAGCCAAGCCCCGGGTCACACAGATACGCAGTATTTT. The rearrangement joins TRBV7-2 to TRBJ2-3; no reliable D call. V was clipped by 5 bases and J by 2 bases, with 14 bases between them. Germline CDR1 is SGHTA and CDR2 is FQGNSA. CDR3 size: 15 residues.